Below are 5 T cell receptor beta chains sequenced from a single sample in a study of CD8 T cells in Susac syndrome (dated by TCRdb to between 2019 and 2020). Library generation was performed with the immunoSEQ multiplex PCR assay. RNA was extracted using the RNeasy kit, and roughly 0.5 to 1 ug of the RNA was reverse transcribed with random hexamers. TCRdb's own reprocessing of the public reads used fastp at Q25 and MiXCR and kept productive beta chains. Every distinct CDR3 protein forms one entry, paired with its most common genes and DNA. This sample has some 120,000 distinct CDR3 sequences in its table, and approximately 89% of those were observed once. The leading ten clones occupy 0.24% of the sample. Material for sequencing was CD8+ T cells from PBMCs. The source of these receptors is a human donor with multiple sclerosis.

This clonotype was counted once. V is TRBV12-3 or TRBV12-4 and J is TRBJ2-2; D gene uncertain. V shed 5 bases and J shed 3 bases, with 10 bases lying between them. CDR3 length: 14 amino acids. CDR3 in amino acids: CASSPWTDTGELFF. The CDR3 DNA reads as TGTGCCAGCAGTCCCTGGACGGACACCGGGGAGCTGTTTTTT.

This clonotype came up once. The chain employs TRBV7-9 and TRBJ1-2; D is unresolved. Germline V CDR1 and CDR2: SEHNR, FQNEAQ (reference sequence). Trimming cost V 4 bases and J 5 bases, with 14 bases left between them. The CDR3 runs 14 residues. CDR3 in DNA: TGTGCCAGCAGCTCGATGGGCCTTGCTTATGGCTACACCTTC. Its translation is CASSSMGLAYGYTF.

The chain has TRBV29-1 and TRBJ2-3, with a weak D call TRBD2 (5 bases). The CDR3 has 16 amino acids. Germline values: CDR1 SQVTM, CDR2 ANQGSEA. V dropped 1 base and J dropped 0 bases, with 14 bases sitting between them. CDR3 in amino acids: CSVEVHPGSSTDTQYF. CDR3 nucleotide sequence: TGCAGCGTTGAAGTGCACCCGGGATCAAGCACAGATACGCAGTATTTT.

The chain employs TRBV23-1 and TRBJ2-5, with D possibly being TRBD2 (6 bases). TRBV23-1 has ORF status, its function being uncertain. This CDR3 has 15 residues. V was pared by 2 bases and J by 2 bases, with 12 bases between. The CDR3 protein is CASSQDPGRQETQYF. CDR3 DNA: TGCGCCAGCAGTCAAGACCCTGGGAGGCAAGAGACCCAGTACTTC.

The rearrangement joins TRBV7-3 to TRBJ1-1; perhaps TRBD1 as D (5 bases). Germline values: CDR1 SGHTA, CDR2 FQGTGA. V gave up 4 bases and J gave up 3 bases, with 12 bases separating them. CDR3 length: 14 residues. CDR3 coding DNA: TGTGCCAGCAGCTCTGACGGAGGGGACACTGAAGCTTTCTTT. This sequence encodes CASSSDGGDTEAFF.